This T cell receptor (beta chain) is from a study of T cell repertoires in cytomegalovirus infection. Background on the study: HLA-B-restricted CMV epitopes that are well studied, plus recently identified HLA-C-restricted ones, were used by the study.

TCRdb ran MiXCR on the reads and lists one entry per CDR3 protein. The top ten hold about 18% of the sample, which has hundreds of thousands of distinct CDR3 sequences, 33% seen once. Regarding the study as a whole: Using cumulative public TCR beta family frequency, the authors identified those who carried CMV together with the relevant HLA.

As for this clonotype: The antigen is undetermined.

The CDR3 runs 15 residues. The V end was cut by 0 bases, the J end by 6 bases, with 12 bases between. Germline lookup yields CDR1 SGDLS and CDR2 YYNGEE. The sample consisted of cultured PBMCs, taken from culture after CMV antigen stimulation. This receptor was obtained from a human donor in good health (CMV status not recorded). Some clones in this sample may be carry-over from other donors' samples. V is TRBV9 and J is TRBJ1-4, with D perhaps matching TRBD1 (6 bases). CDR3 DNA: TGTGCCAGCAGCGTAGGGCCAGGGGTAGATGAAAAACTGTTTTTT. Protein: CASSVGPGVDEKLFF.